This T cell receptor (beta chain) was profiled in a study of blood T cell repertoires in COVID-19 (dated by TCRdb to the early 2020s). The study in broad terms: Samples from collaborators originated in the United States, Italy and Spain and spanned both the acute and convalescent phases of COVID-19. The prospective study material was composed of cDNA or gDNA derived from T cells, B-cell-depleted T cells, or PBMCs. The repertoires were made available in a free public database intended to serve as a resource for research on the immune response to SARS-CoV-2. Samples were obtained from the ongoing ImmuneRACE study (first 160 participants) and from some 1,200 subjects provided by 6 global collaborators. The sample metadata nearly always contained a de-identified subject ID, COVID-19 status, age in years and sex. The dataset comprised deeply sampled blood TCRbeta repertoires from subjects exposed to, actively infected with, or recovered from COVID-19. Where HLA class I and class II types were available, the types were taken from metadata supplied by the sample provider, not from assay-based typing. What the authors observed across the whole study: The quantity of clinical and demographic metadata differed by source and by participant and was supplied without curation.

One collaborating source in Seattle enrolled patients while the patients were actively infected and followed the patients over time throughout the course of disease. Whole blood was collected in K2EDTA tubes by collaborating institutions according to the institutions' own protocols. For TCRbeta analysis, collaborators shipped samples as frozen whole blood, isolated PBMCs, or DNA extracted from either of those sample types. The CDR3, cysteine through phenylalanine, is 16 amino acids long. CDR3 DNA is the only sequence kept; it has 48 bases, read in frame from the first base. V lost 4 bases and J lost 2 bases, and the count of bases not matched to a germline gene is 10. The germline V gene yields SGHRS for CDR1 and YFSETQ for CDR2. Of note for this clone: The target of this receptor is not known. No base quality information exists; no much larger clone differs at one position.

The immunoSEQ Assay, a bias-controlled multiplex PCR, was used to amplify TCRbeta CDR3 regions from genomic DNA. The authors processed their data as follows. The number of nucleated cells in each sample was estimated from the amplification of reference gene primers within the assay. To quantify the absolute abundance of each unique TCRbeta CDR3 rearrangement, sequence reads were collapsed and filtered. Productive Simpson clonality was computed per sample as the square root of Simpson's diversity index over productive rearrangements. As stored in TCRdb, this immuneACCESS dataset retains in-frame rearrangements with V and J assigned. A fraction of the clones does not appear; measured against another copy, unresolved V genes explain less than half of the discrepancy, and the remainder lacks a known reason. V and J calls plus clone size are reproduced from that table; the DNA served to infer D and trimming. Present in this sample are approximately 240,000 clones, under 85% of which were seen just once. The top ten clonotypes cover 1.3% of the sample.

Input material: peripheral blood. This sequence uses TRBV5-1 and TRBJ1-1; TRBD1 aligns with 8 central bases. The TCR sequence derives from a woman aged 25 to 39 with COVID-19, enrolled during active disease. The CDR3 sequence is CASSPDRATLNTEAFF. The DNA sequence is TGCGCCAGCAGCCCGGACAGGGCTACTCTTAACACTGAAGCTTTCTTT.